Listed below are T cell receptor beta chains from one sample, sequenced in a study of PD-1 blockade in classical Hodgkin lymphoma. Method: immunoSEQ multiplex PCR; TCRdb's copy keeps in-frame clones and lacks some. This table has fewer than 8,000 clones, more than 70% appearing once. Source: peripheral blood mononuclear cells (PBMCs), taken before the fourth cycle of nivolumab. These receptors originate from a human donor with classical Hodgkin lymphoma. CDR3s include the opening cysteine and the closing phenylalanine or tryptophan. The D gene is left open where the match is weak. The listing skips clone size in some rows; elsewhere it reads once, few, many or a size class.

clone_size,j_call,v_call,d_call,cdr3_nt,cdr3_aa
-,TRBJ1-5,TRBV28,TRBD1,TGTGCCAGCAGCCAACTGGGGACAGGGCGACTTTATAGCAATCAGCCCCAGCATTTT,CASSQLGTGRLYSNQPQHF
-,TRBJ2-1,TRBV6-4,-,TGTGCCAGCAGTGACTCGGGCAGTGGGTTCGATGAGCAGTTCTTC,CASSDSGSGFDEQFF
-,TRBJ2-1,TRBV7-8,-,TGTGCCAGCAGCCTGGGGGGAAAGCAGTTCTTC,CASSLGGKQFF
-,TRBJ2-2,TRBV7-9,-,TGTGCCAGCAGCTTTATAGGACCCAGAAGCTCCGGGGAGCTGTTTTTT,CASSFIGPRSSGELFF
-,TRBJ2-3,TRBV19,-,TGTGCCAGTAGTCGATCGACCAGGGCTAGCACAGATACGCAGTATTTT,CASSRSTRASTDTQYF
-,TRBJ2-4,TRBV5-4,-,TGCGCCAGCAGCCAAGACACTTTAGGGGGAGAGATCTTAAACATTCAGTACTTC,CASSQDTLGGEILNIQYF
-,TRBJ1-2,TRBV7-2,TRBD1,TGTGCCAGCAGCTTAGTACAGGGGGGCGGCTACACCTTC,CASSLVQGGGYTF
once,TRBJ1-5,TRBV5-1,TRBD1,TGCGCCAGCAGCCCGGGGACAGGGGGCGCGTATCAGCCCCAGCATTTT,CASSPGTGGAYQPQHF
-,TRBJ1-3,TRBV28,TRBD1,TGTGCCAGCTATGAGATGGAGGGGGCGCGCTCTGGAAACACCATATATTTT,CASYEMEGARSGNTIYF
-,TRBJ2-3,TRBV10-3,-,TGTGCCATCAGCCCCTGGGACGGAACCACAGATACGCAGTATTTT,CAISPWDGTTDTQYF
-,TRBJ1-5,TRBV27,-,TGTGCCAGCAGTCACGATCAACGATCCAATCAGCCCCAGCATTTT,CASSHDQRSNQPQHF
-,TRBJ2-2,TRBV9,-,TGTGCCAGCAGCGTCCGGGGCAGGAACACCGGGGAGCTGTTTTTT,CASSVRGRNTGELFF
-,TRBJ1-4,TRBV19,TRBD1,TGTGCCAGTAGTATCACAGGGGGTGAAAAACTGTTTTTT,CASSITGGEKLFF
-,TRBJ1-1,TRBV18,TRBD1,TGTGCCAGCTCACTGGGACAGGGGGCGGTTGAAGCTTTCTTT,CASSLGQGAVEAFF
-,TRBJ2-3,TRBV7-2,-,TGTGCCAGCAGCTTAGCCCTAGCTTCAGATACGCAGTATTTT,CASSLALASDTQYF
once,TRBJ2-7,TRBV9,TRBD2,TGTGCCAGCAGCGTAGGGCTAGCGGGAGGTAAGGGGTCCTACGAGCAGTACTTC,CASSVGLAGGKGSYEQYF
-,TRBJ1-5,TRBV19,-,TGTGCCAGTAGTACCGCCCCGGGGGGTTATTTTAGCAATCAGCCCCAGCATTTT,CASSTAPGGYFSNQPQHF
-,TRBJ2-3,TRBV6-5,-,TGTGCCAGCAGTTCCACAGATACGCAGTATTTT,CASSSTDTQYF
-,TRBJ2-3,TRBV6-5,-,TGTGCCAGCAGTTCGCCATTAGCGACAGATACGCAGTATTTT,CASSSPLATDTQYF
once,TRBJ2-5,TRBV7-2,-,TGTGCCAGCAGCTTAGAAGCTGAAGGCGAGGAGCACTTC,CASSLEAEGEEHF
-,TRBJ1-5,TRBV5-4,TRBD1,TGTGCCAGCAGCCAAGCTTGGACAGGGTACGGGAATCAGCCCCAGCATTTT,CASSQAWTGYGNQPQHF